One T cell receptor beta chain is described in this entry. This entry belongs to a study of T cell repertoires in cytomegalovirus infection. The wider study: TCR beta signatures that were public indicated CMV infection and matching HLA type.

TCRdb re-called the reads through MiXCR, storing one row per CDR3 protein. Here the sample spans 200,000 to 300,000 distinct CDR3 sequences, approximately 13% being singletons. This CDR3 has 17 residues. Germline lookup yields CDR1 SGDLS and CDR2 YYNGEE. The germline V and J ends were trimmed by 3 bases and 2 bases, with 18 bases remaining between them. Specimen: PBMCs. This sequence originates from a human donor in good health (CMV status not recorded). Some clones in this sample may be carry-over from other donors' samples. The J gene is TRBJ2-1, the V gene TRBV9; TRBD2 is a possible D gene (6 bases). The chain's CDR3 is CASSDPRGGRAYNEQFF. CDR3 coding DNA: TGTGCCAGCAGCGACCCCCGGGGAGGCAGGGCCTACAATGAGCAGTTCTTC.